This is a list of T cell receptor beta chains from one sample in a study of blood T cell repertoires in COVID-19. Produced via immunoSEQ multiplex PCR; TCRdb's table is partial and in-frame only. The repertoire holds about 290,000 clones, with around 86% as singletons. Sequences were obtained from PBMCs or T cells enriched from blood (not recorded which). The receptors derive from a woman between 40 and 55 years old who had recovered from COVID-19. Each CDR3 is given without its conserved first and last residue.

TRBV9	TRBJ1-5	ASAMQGRGNQPQH
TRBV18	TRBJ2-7	ASSYDRQSKEQY
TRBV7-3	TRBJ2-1	ASSLNPLLAGNGEQF
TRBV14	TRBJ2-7	ASSLYDRVPYEQY
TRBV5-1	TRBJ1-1	ASWPGGGMNTEAF
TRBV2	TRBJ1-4	ASSSGGREKLF
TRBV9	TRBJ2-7	ASSVSGTGAYEQY
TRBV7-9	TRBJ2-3	ASSLERLAVDTQY
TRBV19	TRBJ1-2	ASSIGVGYT
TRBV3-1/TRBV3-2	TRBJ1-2	ASSLGPAGGGVLI
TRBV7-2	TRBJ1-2	ASSLASAGVGGYT
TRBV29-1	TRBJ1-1	SVMDIMNTEAF
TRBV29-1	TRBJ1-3	SVVGGGNTIY
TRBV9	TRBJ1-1	ASSLWDRDSEAF
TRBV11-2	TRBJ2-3	ASSLFWTKSTDTQY
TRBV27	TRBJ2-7	ASSSEALDYEQY
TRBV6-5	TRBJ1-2	ASSYDTGGGYGYT